This entry lists 8 T cell receptor beta chains sequenced from one sample in a study of T cell responses to AZD1222 COVID-19 vaccine. Sequencing used immunoSEQ multiplex PCR; TCRdb keeps in-frame clones, though not all of them. The sample gives about 140,000 clones, about 91% of which show up once; around 3.6% is in the top ten. Sample: peripheral blood, taken on day 0 of AZD1222 vaccination. These TCRs come from an adult in good health.

This chain joins TRBV7-3 and TRBJ2-1; D is undetermined. Trimming stripped 5 bases from V and 0 bases from J, with 11 bases between. The germline V gene encodes CDR1 SGHTA and CDR2 FQGTGA. This CDR3 has 15 amino acids. The CDR3 DNA follows: TGTGCCAGCAGCCTTACTCAGACCTCCTACAATGAGCAGTTCTTC. Residues: CASSLTQTSYNEQFF.

The genes are TRBV7-2 and TRBJ2-7; D not certain. The CDR3 consists of 13 residues. Germline-derived CDR1 and CDR2 are SGHTA and FQGNSA. Trimming pared 3 bases from V and 7 bases from J, leaving 13 bases between. As DNA, the CDR3 is TGTGCCAGCAGCTTGCGTCGAGGTGAAGAGCAGTACTTC. Its protein is CASSLRRGEEQYF.

The rearrangement links TRBV28 to TRBJ1-5, with no clear D. Germline-derived CDR1 and CDR2 are MDHEN and SYDVKM. The length of the CDR3 is 13 residues. Trimming left V 7 bases short and J 3 bases short, with 10 bases between. CDR3 DNA sequence: TGTGCCAGCAAGGAGACTCCCAATCAGCCCCAGCATTTT. The encoded protein is CASKETPNQPQHF.

The chain joins TRBV5-5 to TRBJ2-7, with TRBD2 identical over 12 bases. In germline, CDR1 is SGHKS, CDR2 YYEKEE (reference sequence). The CDR3 has 15 amino acids. Trimming took 4 bases from V and 8 from J; bases not matched to a gene: 10. CDR3 sequence (DNA): TGTGCCAGCAGCCCAACAAGACTAGCGGGAGCTAAGCAGTACTTC. Translating gives CASSPTRLAGAKQYF.

Details on this clone: The germline gene is not matched at one end of the junction; a read error may be the cause. The chain uses TRBV19 and TRBJ2-3; D possibly corresponds to TRBD2 (5 bases). The CDR3 covers 13 residues. Germline loops: CDR1 LNHDA, CDR2 SQIVND (reference sequence). The CDR3 here is CTSNSGRTDTQYF. CDR3 DNA sequence: TGTACCAGTAACAGCGGCCGCACAGATACGCAGTATTTT.

This chain links TRBV6-2 or TRBV6-3 with TRBJ2-3; tentatively, D is TRBD1 or TRBD2 (6 bases each). The CDR3 extends over 15 amino acids. Germline CDR1 and CDR2: MNHEY and SVGEGT. V gave up 5 bases and J gave up 5 bases, with 17 bases separating them. Here the CDR3 DNA reads TGTGCCAGCAGTCGTTCGGGGGCACGAGGAGATACGCAGTATTTT. It is translated as CASSRSGARGDTQYF.

V and J are TRBV19 and TRBJ2-1, with TRBD2 matching 9 bases. With V trimmed by 6 bases and J by 13 bases, 4 bases remained unmatched. This CDR3 has 11 amino acids. Germline loops: CDR1 LNHDA, CDR2 SQIVND (reference sequence). The CDR3 sequence is CASRGLADQFF. The CDR3 DNA reads TGTGCCAGTAGGGGACTAGCCGATCAGTTCTTC.

The gene calls are TRBV15 and TRBJ1-2; TRBD1 is a possible D gene (5 bases). CDR1 is LNHNV and CDR2 is YYDKDF in the germline V gene (reference sequence). V lost 3 bases and J 4 bases, leaving 12 bases between the germline ends. The CDR3 extends over 14 amino acids. The CDR3 bases are TGTGCCACCAGCAGGGCAGGGAACCTCTATGGCTACACCTTC. Protein: CATSRAGNLYGYTF.